Presented here are 15 T cell receptor beta chains from one specimen sequenced in a study of T cells in localized non-small cell lung cancer. The table came from immunoSEQ multiplex PCR; TCRdb's copy has only in-frame clones and leaves some out. The table has about 30,000 clones, 70% to 90% seen once. This specimen consisted of peripheral blood, obtained before any cancer treatment. The source of these receptors is a female donor older than 55 with stage III squamous cell lung carcinoma.

The chain is built from TRBV5-1 and TRBJ2-2, with a weak D call TRBD1 (6 bases). This CDR3 region has 13 residues. The V end lost 0 bases, the J end lost 10 bases, and 10 bases lay between the germline ends. In germline, CDR1 is SGHRS, CDR2 YFSETQ. The CDR3 sequence: CASSLGGLVELFF. The CDR3, as DNA: TGCGCCAGCAGCTTGGGGGGGCTGGTGGAGCTGTTTTTT. Complete variable domain (other parts from reference TRBV5-1 and TRBJ2-2): KAGVTQTPRYLIKTRGQQVTLSCSPISGHRSVSWYQQTPGQGLQFLFEYFSETQRNKGNFPGRFSGRQFSNSRSEMNVSTLELGDSALYLCASSLGGLVELFFGEGSRLTVL.

The chain links TRBV5-1 to TRBJ2-1; TRBD2 matches at 8 bases. The CDR3 consists of 17 residues. V lost 0 bases to trimming and J lost 3 bases; unmatched junction nucleotides: 8. From germline, CDR1 is SGHRS and CDR2 YFSETQ. The DNA of the CDR3 is TGCGCCAGCAGCTTGGCCGTAACACTAGCGGACTACAATGAGCAGTTCTTC. Translation: CASSLAVTLADYNEQFF.

V gene TRBV5-4 combines with J gene TRBJ1-1; perhaps TRBD1 as D (6 bases). CDR1 and CDR2 (germline): SGHNT, YYREEE (reference sequence). The CDR3 sequence is 15 residues long. Deletions cut 0 bases from V and 6 bases from J, with 15 bases between. The CDR3 nucleotides read TGTGCCAGCAGCTTGGCCGGCAGGGGAGGTTCTGAAGCTTTCTTT. Protein product: CASSLAGRGGSEAFF.

V usage is TRBV7-2 and J usage is TRBJ2-7; D is uncertain. Germline CDR1 and CDR2: SGHTA and FQGNSA. Trimming pared 2 bases from V and 6 bases from J, leaving 11 bases between. The CDR3 extends over 13 amino acids. The CDR3 coding sequence is TGTGCCAGCAGCTTATTCAGAGACTCCGAGCAGTACTTC. Its translation is CASSLFRDSEQYF. The complete variable domain, with remaining parts taken from reference TRBV7-2 and TRBJ2-7, reads GAGVSQSPSNKVTEKGKDVELRCDPISGHTALYWYRQSLGQGLEFLIYFQGNSAPDKSGLPSDRFSAERTGGSVSTLTIQRTQQEDSAVYLCASSLFRDSEQYFGPGTRLTVT.

The gene calls are TRBV5-1 and TRBJ2-3; 11 bases are a match to TRBD2. CDR1 SGHRS and CDR2 YFSETQ come from the germline V gene. Trimming took 3 bases from V and 4 from J; bases not matched to a gene: 7. This CDR3 region has 16 residues. CDR3 in DNA: TGCGCCAGCAGCTCCTTAGCGGGGGGGCTGGCAGATACGCAGTATTTT. As protein: CASSSLAGGLADTQYF.

The V call is TRBV5-1, the J call TRBJ2-2; D is ambiguous. This CDR3 has 14 residues. With 4 bases removed from V and 4 bases from J, the gap between germline ends came to 11 bases. Germline CDR1 SGHRS, CDR2 YFSETQ. Here the CDR3 DNA reads TGCGCCAGCAGCCTGTTTAGTCCCACCGGGGAGCTGTTTTTT. Translated, it gives CASSLFSPTGELFF.

The chain employs TRBV7-6 and TRBJ1-6, with D possibly matching TRBD1 (5 bases). The germline V gene encodes CDR1 SGHVS and CDR2 FNYEAQ. V was cut by 5 bases and J by 14 bases, with 31 bases left in between. This CDR3 contains 18 residues. The CDR3 DNA reads as TGTGCCAGCAGCCCATCCCGCGGTCCGACAGCAGACCCCCTTTCCCTCCACTTT. Translating gives CASSPSRGPTADPLSLHF.

The rearrangement links TRBV20-1 to TRBJ1-1; D uncertain. The germline gives CDR1 DFQATT, CDR2 SNEGSKA (reference sequence). With 3 bases removed from V and 6 bases from J, the gap between germline ends came to 8 bases. This CDR3 contains 11 residues. The CDR3 here is CSASKVAEAFF. The CDR3 DNA is TGCAGTGCTAGTAAGGTAGCTGAAGCTTTCTTT.

This clone was observed a single time. The chain couples TRBV18 to TRBJ2-3, with TRBD1 identical over 10 bases. This CDR3 is built from 16 residues. In germline, CDR1 is KGHSH, CDR2 LQKENI. J lost 3 bases, V lost 0 bases, and 3 bases had no gene match. This CDR3 is CASSPPLGQGTDTQYF. CDR3 nucleotide sequence: TGTGCCAGCTCACCACCGTTGGGACAGGGGACAGATACGCAGTATTTT.

The chain is built from TRBV9 and TRBJ1-2; D gene unclear. The CDR3 has 14 residues. V shed 4 bases and J shed 4 bases, with 14 bases lying between them. Germline-derived CDR1 and CDR2 are SGDLS and YYNGEE. The CDR3 DNA is TGTGCCAGCAGCCCCTCTTTAGCAGCCTATGGCTACACCTTC. It encodes CASSPSLAAYGYTF.

The CDR3: CASSPLAGTSGTGELFF. CDR3 coding DNA: TGTGCCAGCAGCCCGCTAGCGGGGACCTCAGGGACCGGGGAGCTGTTTTTT. J is TRBJ2-2 and V is TRBV4-2; 9 bases line up with TRBD2. The V segment lost 4 bases and the J segment 5 bases; nucleotides outside the gene matches: 11. This CDR3 has 17 residues. CDR1 and CDR2 (germline): LGHNA, YNFKEQ.

CDR3: CASSIARTSGSNWETQYF. The CDR3 DNA sequence: TGTGCCAGTAGTATAGCCCGGACTAGCGGGAGTAATTGGGAGACCCAGTACTTC. This chain links TRBV19 with TRBJ2-5, with 13 bases aligning to TRBD2. The V and J ends lost 1 base and 5 bases, in that order; junction bases with no gene match: 10. The CDR3 has 18 residues. Germline V gene sequence: CDR1 LNHDA, CDR2 SQIVND (reference sequence).

The rearrangement links TRBV7-6 to TRBJ1-3, with unresolved D. The germline gives CDR1 SGHVS, CDR2 FNYEAQ. Trimming took 5 bases from V and 0 from J, leaving 14 bases between them. The CDR3 sequence is 16 residues long. CDR3 sequence (DNA): TGTGCCAGCAGCCCTTCGACGGCCCCCTCTGGAAACACCATATATTTT. Its protein product is CASSPSTAPSGNTIYF.

The chain uses TRBV10-3 and TRBJ2-7; tentatively, D is TRBD1 (6 bases). Trimming pared 11 bases from V and 2 bases from J, leaving 19 bases between. The length of the CDR3 is 14 residues. Germline lookup yields CDR1 ENHRY and CDR2 SYGVKD. The CDR3: CAVTPSTGTYEQYF. The CDR3 region has the DNA TGTGCCGTCACGCCCTCTACAGGGACCTACGAGCAGTACTTC.

CDR3 nucleotide sequence: TGTGCCAGCAGCTTGTTCCGGGACACGCACAATGAGCAGTTCTTC. Translation gives CASSLFRDTHNEQFF. The gene calls are TRBV5-6 and TRBJ2-1, with a tentative D call TRBD1 (6 bases). The V gene lost 1 base and the J gene lost 5 bases, with 13 bases spanning the gap. This CDR3 spans 15 amino acids. Germline V gives CDR1 SGHDT, CDR2 YYEEEE. The entire variable domain, with the rest obtained from reference TRBV5-6 and TRBJ2-1, is as follows: DAGVTQSPTHLIKTRGQQVTLRCSPKSGHDTVSWYQQALGQGPQFIFQYYEEEERQRGNFPDRFSGHQFPNYSSELNVNALLLGDSALYLCASSLFRDTHNEQFFGPGTRLTVL.